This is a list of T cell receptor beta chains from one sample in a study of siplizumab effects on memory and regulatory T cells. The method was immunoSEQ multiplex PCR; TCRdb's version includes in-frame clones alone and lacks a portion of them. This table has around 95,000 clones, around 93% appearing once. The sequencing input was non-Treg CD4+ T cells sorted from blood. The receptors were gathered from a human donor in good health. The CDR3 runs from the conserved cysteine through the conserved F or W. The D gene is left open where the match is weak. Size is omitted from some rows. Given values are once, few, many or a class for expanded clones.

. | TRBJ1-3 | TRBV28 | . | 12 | TGTGCCAGCAGTGAGGGGATGAACACCATATATTTT | CASSEGMNTIYF
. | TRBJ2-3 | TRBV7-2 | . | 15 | TGTGCCAGCAGCTTAGCGCGTACAGGGCCAGATACGCAGTATTTT | CASSLARTGPDTQYF
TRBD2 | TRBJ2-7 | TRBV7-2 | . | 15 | TGTGCCAGCAGCATCGGGACTAGCGGAACCTACGAGCAGTACTTC | CASSIGTSGTYEQYF
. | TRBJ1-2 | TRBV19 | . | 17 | TGTGCCAGTAGTCCCAGAGGGGGAGGTGTCGGAGGCTATGGCTACACCTTC | CASSPRGGGVGGYGYTF
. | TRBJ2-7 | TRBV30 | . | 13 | TGTGCCTGGAGTGTCTCTAGTGGGTACGAGCAGTACTTC | CAWSVSSGYEQYF
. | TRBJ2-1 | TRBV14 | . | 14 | TGTGCCAGCAGCCGTAAGGGGGGGTTAAATGAGCAGTTCTTC | CASSRKGGLNEQFF
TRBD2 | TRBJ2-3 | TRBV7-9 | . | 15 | TGTGCCAGCAGCACCGGGACTAGCGGGAGAGATACGCAGTATTTT | CASSTGTSGRDTQYF
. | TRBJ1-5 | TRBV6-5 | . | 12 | TGTGCCAGCAGTCGGGTTGGACAGCCCCAGCATTTT | CASSRVGQPQHF
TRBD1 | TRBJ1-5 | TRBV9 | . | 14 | TGTGCCAGCGCGGCCGGGACAGGGAATCAGCCCCAGCATTTT | CASAAGTGNQPQHF
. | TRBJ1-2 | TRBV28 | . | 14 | TGTGCCAGCAGTTTGGCTGACGGAAACTATGGCTACACCTTC | CASSLADGNYGYTF
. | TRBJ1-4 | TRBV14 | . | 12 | TGTGCCAGCAGCCCCAGTAGAGAAAAACTGTTTTTT | CASSPSREKLFF
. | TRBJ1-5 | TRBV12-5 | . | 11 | TGTGCTAGTGGTTTGAATCAGCCCCAGCATTTT | CASGLNQPQHF
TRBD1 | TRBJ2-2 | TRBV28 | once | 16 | TGTGCCAGCAGTTTAGGGACAGGGGGCTACACCGGGGAGCTGTTTTTT | CASSLGTGGYTGELFF
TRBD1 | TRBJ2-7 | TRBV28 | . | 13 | TGTGCCAGCACAGACAGGGCGACCTACGAGCAGTACTTC | CASTDRATYEQYF
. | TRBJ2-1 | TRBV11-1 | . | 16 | TGTGCCAGCAGCTCGGGCCAGGGGTTGTCAGACAATGAGCAGTTCTTC | CASSSGQGLSDNEQFF
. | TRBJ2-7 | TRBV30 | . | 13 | TGTGCCTGGAACCAACGGGCTGACTACGAGCAGTACTTC | CAWNQRADYEQYF
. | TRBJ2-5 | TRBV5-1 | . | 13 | TGCGCCAGCAGCTTGGCGGAGCAAGAGACCCAGTACTTC | CASSLAEQETQYF
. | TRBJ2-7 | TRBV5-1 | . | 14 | TGCGCCAGCAGACGACAGCTTCCGTCTTACGAGCAGTACTTC | CASRRQLPSYEQYF
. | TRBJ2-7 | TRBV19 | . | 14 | TGTGCCAGTAGTATCGGAGGGTCTTCCTACGAGCAGTACTTC | CASSIGGSSYEQYF
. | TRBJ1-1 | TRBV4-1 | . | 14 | TGCGCCAGCAGCCAAGGGGGCACGGGGAATGAAGCTTTCTTT | CASSQGGTGNEAFF
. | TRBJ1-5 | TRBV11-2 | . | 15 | TGTGCCAGCAGCCCCAACAGGGCGGGCAATCAGCCCCAGCATTTT | CASSPNRAGNQPQHF
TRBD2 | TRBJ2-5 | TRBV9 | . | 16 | TGTGCCAGCAGCGTAGGCGGGGGAGGGTCCCAAGAGACCCAGTACTTC | CASSVGGGGSQETQYF
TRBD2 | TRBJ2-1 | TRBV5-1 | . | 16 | TGCGCCAGCAGCCCTACCGGGACTAGCGGGAGCTATGAGCAGTTCTTC | CASSPTGTSGSYEQFF
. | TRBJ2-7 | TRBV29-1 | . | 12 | TGCAGCGTTGAAGATGGACGCTACGAGCAGTACTTC | CSVEDGRYEQYF
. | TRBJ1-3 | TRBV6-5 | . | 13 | TGTGCCAGCAGCGATGGGGTTGGAAACACCATATATTTT | CASSDGVGNTIYF
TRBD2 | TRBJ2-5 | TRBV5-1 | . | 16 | TGCGCCAGCAGCTTTAGCGGGAGGGGTGGAGAAGAGACCCAGTACTTC | CASSFSGRGGEETQYF
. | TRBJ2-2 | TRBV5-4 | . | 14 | TGTGCCAGCAGCCCTCGACAAAACACCGGGGAGCTGTTTTTT | CASSPRQNTGELFF
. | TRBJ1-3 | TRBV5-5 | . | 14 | TGTGCCAGCAGCTTGGAAGGTTTTGGAAACACCATATATTTT | CASSLEGFGNTIYF
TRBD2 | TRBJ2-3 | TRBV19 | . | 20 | TGTGCCAGTAGTATAGAGGCGCGGGGGGGAGACCTCTTTCGCACAGATACGCAGTATTTT | CASSIEARGGDLFRTDTQYF
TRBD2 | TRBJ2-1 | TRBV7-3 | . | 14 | TGTGCCAGCAGCTACCTAGCGGGAGGAAATGAGCAGTTCTTC | CASSYLAGGNEQFF
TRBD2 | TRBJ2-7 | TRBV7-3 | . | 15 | TGTGCCAGCAGCGCGGGACTAGCGGGATGGAACGAGCAGTACTTC | CASSAGLAGWNEQYF
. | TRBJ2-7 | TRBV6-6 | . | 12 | TGTGCCAGCAGTTTCAGGGGGGACGAGCAGTACTTC | CASSFRGDEQYF
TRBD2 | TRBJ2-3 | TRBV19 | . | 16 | TGTGCCAGTAGTATAGATCTAGCGGGAGGGCCAGATACGCAGTATTTT | CASSIDLAGGPDTQYF
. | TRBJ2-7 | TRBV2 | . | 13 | TGTGCCAGCAGTGGCCTCAAATTGGGCGAGCAGTACTTC | CASSGLKLGEQYF
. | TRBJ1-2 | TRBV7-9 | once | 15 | TGTGCCAGCAGACGAACCTCACAGGGCCGCTATGGCTACACCTTC | CASRRTSQGRYGYTF
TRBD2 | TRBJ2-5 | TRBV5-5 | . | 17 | TGTGCCAGCAGCCCGGCCTTGTGGACTAGCGGGTTGGAGACCCAGTACTTC | CASSPALWTSGLETQYF
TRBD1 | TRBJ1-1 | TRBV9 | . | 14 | TGTGCCAGCAGCCAATCTGACAGGGGAACTGAAGCTTTCTTT | CASSQSDRGTEAFF
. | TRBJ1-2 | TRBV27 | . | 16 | TGTGCCAGCAGTCCCCTGGTTAGGAGATATTACTATGGCTACACCTTC | CASSPLVRRYYYGYTF
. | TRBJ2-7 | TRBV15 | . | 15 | TGTGCCACCAGCAGAGAACCGGGAGTCTCCTACGAGCAGTACTTC | CATSREPGVSYEQYF
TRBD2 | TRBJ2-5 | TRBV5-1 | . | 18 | TGCGCCAGCAGCAGCACACCCAAGACTAGCGGGAGTTTAGAGACCCAGTACTTC | CASSSTPKTSGSLETQYF
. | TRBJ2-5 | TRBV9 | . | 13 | TGTGCCAGCAGCAGAAGGAGGGGAGAGACCCAGTACTTC | CASSRRRGETQYF
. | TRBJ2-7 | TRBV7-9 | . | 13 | TGTGCCAGCAGCCCTCAAGTGGGCTACGAGCAGTACTTC | CASSPQVGYEQYF
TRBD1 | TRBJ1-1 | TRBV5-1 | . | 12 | TGCGCCAGCAGCTTGGGACAGGGGGCGGCTTTCTTT | CASSLGQGAAFF
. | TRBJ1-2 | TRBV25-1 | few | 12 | TGTGCCAGCGTGGGGTTCGACTATGGCTACACCTTC | CASVGFDYGYTF